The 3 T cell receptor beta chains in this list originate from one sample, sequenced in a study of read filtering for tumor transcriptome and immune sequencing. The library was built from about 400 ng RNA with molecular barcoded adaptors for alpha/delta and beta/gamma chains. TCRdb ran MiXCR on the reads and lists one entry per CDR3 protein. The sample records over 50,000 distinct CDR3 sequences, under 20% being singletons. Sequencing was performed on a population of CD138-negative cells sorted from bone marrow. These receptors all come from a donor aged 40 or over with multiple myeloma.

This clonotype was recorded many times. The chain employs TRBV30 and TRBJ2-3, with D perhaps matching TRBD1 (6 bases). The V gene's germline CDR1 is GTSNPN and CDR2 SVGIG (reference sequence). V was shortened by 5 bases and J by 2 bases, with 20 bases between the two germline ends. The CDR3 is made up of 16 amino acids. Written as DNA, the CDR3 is TGTGCCTGGTGTCCTAAACTCAGGGGAACCACAGATACGCAGTATTTT. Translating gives CAWCPKLRGTTDTQYF.

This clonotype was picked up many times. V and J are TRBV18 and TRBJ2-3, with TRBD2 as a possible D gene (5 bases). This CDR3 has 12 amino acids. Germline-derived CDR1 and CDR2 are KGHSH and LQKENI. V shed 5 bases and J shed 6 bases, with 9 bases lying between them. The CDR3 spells CASSERGDTQYF. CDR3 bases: TGTGCCAGCTCAGAGCGAGGGGATACGCAGTATTTT.

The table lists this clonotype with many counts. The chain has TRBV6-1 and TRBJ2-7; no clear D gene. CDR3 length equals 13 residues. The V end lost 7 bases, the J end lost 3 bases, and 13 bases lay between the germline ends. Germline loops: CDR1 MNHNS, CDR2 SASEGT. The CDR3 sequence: CASTAGPNYEQYF. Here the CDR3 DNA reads TGTGCCAGCACCGCCGGACCCAACTACGAGCAGTACTTC.